This is a list of T cell receptor beta chains from one sample in a study of naive and memory T cell subsets. TCRdb reprocessed the UMI-ligation and nested PCR reads with MiXCR, giving one entry per CDR3 protein. The repertoire includes over 110,000 distinct CDR3 sequences, approximately 20% of them detected once, and more than 0.6% sits in the top ten. Sequencing input: naive CD8+ T cells from blood. The receptors shown here come from a human donor in good health. Each CDR3 is given with its conserved first and last residue. Fields, in order: J gene, D gene, V gene, clone size, CDR3 protein, CDR3 DNA. A D gene is named only where the DNA matches it firmly. Not every row has a clone size; where given, it reads once, few, many or a size class.

>TRBJ1-2|TRBD1|TRBV27|NA
CASRETVGTGFYGYTF
TGTGCCAGCAGGGAAACGGTCGGGACAGGGTTTTATGGCTACACCTTC
>TRBJ2-3|TRBD2|TRBV29-1|NA
CSALGTSGIGSDTQYF
TGCAGCGCTCTGGGGACTAGCGGGATAGGTTCAGATACGCAGTATTTT
>TRBJ2-1|TRBD1|TRBV28|few
CAILGRDRAGGEQFF
TGTGCCATCCTTGGCCGGGACAGGGCCGGCGGTGAGCAGTTCTTC
>TRBJ2-5|NA|TRBV7-9|once
CASSLELKETQYF
TGTGCCAGCAGCTTAGAACTGAAAGAGACCCAGTACTTC
>TRBJ2-1|TRBD2|TRBV13|NA
CASSLGLKGLAGNEQFF
TGTGCCAGCAGCTTAGGCCTAAAGGGACTAGCCGGCAATGAGCAGTTCTTC
>TRBJ2-5|TRBD2|TRBV11-2|NA
CASSRNTGGETQYF
TGTGCCAGCAGCCGCAATACCGGGGGGGAGACCCAGTACTTC
>TRBJ1-5|NA|TRBV20-1|few
CSAPGVDNQPQHF
TGCAGTGCGCCAGGGGTAGACAATCAGCCCCAGCATTTT
>TRBJ1-1|NA|TRBV6-5|many
CASSYQGNTEAFF
TGTGCCAGCAGTTACCAGGGGAACACTGAAGCTTTCTTT
>TRBJ2-5|NA|TRBV6-5|NA
CAVGETQYF
TGTGCCGTCGGGGAGACCCAGTACTTC
>TRBJ2-3|NA|TRBV6-5|NA
CASSRLGDTQYF
TGTGCCAGCAGTCGACTAGGAGATACGCAGTATTTT
>TRBJ1-3|NA|TRBV4-1|NA
CASSQEVSSGNTIYF
TGCGCCAGCAGCCAAGAGGTCAGCTCTGGAAACACCATATATTTT
>TRBJ2-1|TRBD2|TRBV9|few
CASSPRGLAGGTSSYNEQFF
TGTGCCAGCAGCCCACGGGGACTAGCGGGAGGGACAAGCTCCTACAATGAGCAGTTCTTC
>TRBJ2-1|TRBD2|TRBV6-2/TRBV6-3|few
CASKGFKEEAGDRSYNEQFF
TGTGCCAGCAAGGGGTTTAAGGAGGAAGCGGGAGATAGGTCCTACAATGAGCAGTTCTTC
>TRBJ2-2|NA|TRBV21-1|NA
CAGPASGIHAELFF
TGTGCCGGGCCGGCTAGCGGGATTCACGCGGAGCTGTTTTTT
>TRBJ1-5|TRBD1|TRBV7-8|NA
CASSLGYRGSNQPQHF
TGTGCCAGCAGCTTAGGGTACAGGGGTAGCAATCAGCCCCAGCATTTT
>TRBJ2-3|NA|TRBV7-9|few
CASNPGRADTQYF
TGTGCCAGCAACCCCGGTAGGGCAGATACGCAGTATTTT
>TRBJ1-5|TRBD1|TRBV7-9|NA
CASSSTGGGNQPQHF
TGTGCCAGCAGCTCCACAGGGGGCGGCAATCAGCCCCAGCATTTT
>TRBJ2-1|TRBD2|TRBV15|NA
CATSRDRAGGAGNEQFF
TGTGCCACCAGCAGAGATCGTGCGGGAGGAGCTGGCAATGAGCAGTTCTTC
>TRBJ2-7|TRBD1|TRBV27|NA
CASSYEGTGSYEQYF
TGTGCCAGCAGTTATGAAGGGACAGGGAGCTACGAGCAGTACTTC
>TRBJ2-1|NA|TRBV7-9|few
CASSLVRGAYNEQFF
TGTGCCAGCAGCTTAGTGAGGGGGGCCTACAATGAGCAGTTCTTC
>TRBJ2-3|NA|TRBV28|few
CASSFPSHDTQYF
TGTGCCAGCAGTTTCCCTAGCCACGATACGCAGTATTTT
>TRBJ2-7|TRBD2|TRBV29-1|NA
CSVDVGGAYEQYF
TGCAGCGTTGACGTCGGGGGGGCCTACGAGCAGTACTTC
>TRBJ2-7|NA|TRBV7-9|few
CAGSLGFPYEQYF
TGTGCCGGCAGCCTGGGTTTTCCCTACGAGCAGTACTTC
>TRBJ1-2|NA|TRBV7-2|few
CASSLPLQGGEWDGYTF
TGTGCCAGCAGCCTCCCCCTACAGGGTGGGGAATGGGATGGCTACACCTTC
>TRBJ2-7|NA|TRBV29-1|NA
CSVADSTTYEQYF
TGCAGCGTTGCTGACAGCACAACCTACGAGCAGTACTTC
>TRBJ2-1|NA|TRBV20-1|NA
CSARDPGSPLISYNEQFF
TGCAGTGCTAGAGATCCTGGGAGTCCCCTCATCTCCTACAATGAGCAGTTCTTC
>TRBJ2-1|NA|TRBV7-6|few
CASSLEVVYNEQFF
TGTGCCAGCAGCTTAGAGGTGGTCTACAATGAGCAGTTCTTC
>TRBJ1-1|NA|TRBV5-1|NA
CASSLAGIGDEAFF
TGCGCCAGCAGCTTGGCGGGGATCGGGGATGAAGCTTTCTTT
>TRBJ2-1|TRBD2|TRBV4-1|NA
CASSQRGVDLAGDEQFF
TGCGCCAGCAGCCAAAGAGGGGTTGATCTAGCGGGAGATGAGCAGTTCTTC
>TRBJ2-1|TRBD2|TRBV6-5|NA
CASSYGTSGYHEQFF
TGTGCCAGCAGCTACGGGACTAGCGGGTATCATGAGCAGTTCTTC
>TRBJ2-7|NA|TRBV12-3/TRBV12-4|NA
CASSLLGASYSYEQYF
TGTGCCAGCAGTTTACTGGGGGCTAGTTACTCCTACGAGCAGTACTTC
>TRBJ2-1|TRBD2|TRBV9|few
CASSGQREGSYNEQFF
TGTGCCAGCAGCGGCCAGCGGGAGGGCTCCTACAATGAGCAGTTCTTC
>TRBJ2-2|NA|TRBV19|NA
CASSRRGANTGELFF
TGTGCCAGTAGCCGCAGGGGCGCGAACACCGGGGAGCTGTTTTTT
>TRBJ2-2|TRBD2|TRBV20-1|few
CSARDREDGTGELFF
TGCAGTGCTAGAGATCGGGAGGATGGGACCGGGGAGCTGTTTTTT
>TRBJ2-1|TRBD2|TRBV6-2/TRBV6-3|NA
CASKLAGPSYNEQFF
TGTGCCAGCAAACTAGCGGGGCCCTCCTACAATGAGCAGTTCTTC
>TRBJ2-1|NA|TRBV28|NA
CASTEEMGSYNEQFF
TGTGCCAGCACCGAGGAGATGGGATCCTACAATGAGCAGTTCTTC